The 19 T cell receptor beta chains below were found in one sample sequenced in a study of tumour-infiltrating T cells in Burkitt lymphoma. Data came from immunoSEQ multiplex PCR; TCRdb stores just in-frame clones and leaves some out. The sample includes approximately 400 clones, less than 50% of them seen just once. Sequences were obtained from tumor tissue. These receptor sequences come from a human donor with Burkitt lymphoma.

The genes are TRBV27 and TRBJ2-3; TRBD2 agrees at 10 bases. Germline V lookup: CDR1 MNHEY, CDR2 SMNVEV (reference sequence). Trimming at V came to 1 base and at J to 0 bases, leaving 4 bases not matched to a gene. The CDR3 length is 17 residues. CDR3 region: CASSLLGLATSTDTQYF. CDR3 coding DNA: TGTGCCAGCAGTTTATTGGGACTAGCGACTAGCACAGATACGCAGTATTTT.

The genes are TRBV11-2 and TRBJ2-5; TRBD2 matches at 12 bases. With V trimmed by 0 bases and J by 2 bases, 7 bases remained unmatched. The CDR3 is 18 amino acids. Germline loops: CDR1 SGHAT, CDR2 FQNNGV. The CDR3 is CASSLEPSGGALQETQYF. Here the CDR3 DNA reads TGTGCCAGCAGCTTAGAGCCTAGCGGGGGGGCTCTTCAAGAGACCCAGTACTTC.

CDR3 residues: CASSEARATGAEAFF. As DNA, the CDR3 is TGTGCCAGTAGTGAGGCCCGGGCGACCGGGGCTGAAGCTTTCTTT. The chain joins TRBV19 to TRBJ1-1; D gene ambiguous. The germline V and J ends were trimmed by 5 bases and 6 bases, with 19 bases remaining between them. This CDR3 comprises 15 residues. Germline CDR1 and CDR2: LNHDA and SQIVND (reference sequence).

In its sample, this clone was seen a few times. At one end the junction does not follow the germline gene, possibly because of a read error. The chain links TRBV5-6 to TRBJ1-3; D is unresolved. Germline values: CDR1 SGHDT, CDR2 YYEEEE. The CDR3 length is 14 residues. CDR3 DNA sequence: TGTGCCAGCAGCTTGGATGTAACTGGAAATACCATATATTTT. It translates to CASSLDVTGNTIYF. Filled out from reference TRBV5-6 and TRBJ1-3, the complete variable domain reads DAGVTQSPTHLIKTRGQQVTLRCSPKSGHDTVSWYQQALGQGPQFIFQYYEEEERQRGNFPDRFSGHQFPNYSSELNVNALLLGDSALYLCASSLDVTGNTIYFGEGSWLTVV.

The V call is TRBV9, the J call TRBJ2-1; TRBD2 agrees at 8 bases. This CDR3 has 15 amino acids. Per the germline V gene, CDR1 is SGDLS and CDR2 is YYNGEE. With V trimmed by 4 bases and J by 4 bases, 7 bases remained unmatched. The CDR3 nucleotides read TGTGCCAGCAGCCCCGGTAGCGGGGTATACAATGAGCAGTTCTTC. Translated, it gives CASSPGSGVYNEQFF.

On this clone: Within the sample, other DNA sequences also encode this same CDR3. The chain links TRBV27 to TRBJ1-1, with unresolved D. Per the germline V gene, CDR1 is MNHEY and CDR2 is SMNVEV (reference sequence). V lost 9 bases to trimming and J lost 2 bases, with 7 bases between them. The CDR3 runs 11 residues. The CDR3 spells CASQRNTEAFF. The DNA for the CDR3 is TGTGCCAGTCAGAGAAACACTGAAGCTTTCTTT.

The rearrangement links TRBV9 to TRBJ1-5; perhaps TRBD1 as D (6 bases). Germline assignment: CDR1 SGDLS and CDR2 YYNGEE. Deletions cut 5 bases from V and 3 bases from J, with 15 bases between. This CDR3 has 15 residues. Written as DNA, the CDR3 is TGTGCCAGCAGTGAAGAGGGGGGCTACAATCAGCCCCAGCATTTT. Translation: CASSEEGGYNQPQHF.

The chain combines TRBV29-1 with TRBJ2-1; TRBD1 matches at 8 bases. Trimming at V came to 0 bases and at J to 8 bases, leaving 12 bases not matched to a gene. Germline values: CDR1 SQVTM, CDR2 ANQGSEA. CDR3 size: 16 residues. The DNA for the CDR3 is TGCAGCGTTGAAGATCGGGACAGGAAAACAGGGGATGAGCAGTTCTTC. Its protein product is CSVEDRDRKTGDEQFF.

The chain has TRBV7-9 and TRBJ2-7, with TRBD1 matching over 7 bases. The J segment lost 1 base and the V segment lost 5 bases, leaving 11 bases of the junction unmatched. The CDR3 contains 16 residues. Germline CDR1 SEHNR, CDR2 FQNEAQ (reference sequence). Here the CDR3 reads CASSPPFGTESYEQYF. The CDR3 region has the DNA TGTGCCAGCAGCCCTCCCTTTGGGACAGAGTCCTACGAGCAGTACTTC.

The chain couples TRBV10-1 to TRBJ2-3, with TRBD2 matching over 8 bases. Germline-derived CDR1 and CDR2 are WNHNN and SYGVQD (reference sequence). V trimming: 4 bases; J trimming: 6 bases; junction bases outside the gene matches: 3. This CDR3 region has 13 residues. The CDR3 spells CASSAGGGDTQYF. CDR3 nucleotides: TGCGCCAGCAGTGCGGGGGGGGGTGATACGCAGTATTTT.

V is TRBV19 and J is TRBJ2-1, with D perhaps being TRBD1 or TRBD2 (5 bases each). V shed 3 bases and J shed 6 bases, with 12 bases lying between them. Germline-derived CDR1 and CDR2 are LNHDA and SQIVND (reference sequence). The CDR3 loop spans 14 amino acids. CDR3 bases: TGTGCCAGTAGTATGAGGGGCATGGGCAATGAGCAGTTCTTC. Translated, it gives CASSMRGMGNEQFF.

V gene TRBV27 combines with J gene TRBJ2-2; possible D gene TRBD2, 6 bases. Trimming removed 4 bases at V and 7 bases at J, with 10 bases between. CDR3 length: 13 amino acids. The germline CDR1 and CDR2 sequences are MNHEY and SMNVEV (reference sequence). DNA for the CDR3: TGTGCCAGCAGTTGGGGGGTGGGCGGGGAGCTGTTTTTT. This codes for CASSWGVGGELFF.

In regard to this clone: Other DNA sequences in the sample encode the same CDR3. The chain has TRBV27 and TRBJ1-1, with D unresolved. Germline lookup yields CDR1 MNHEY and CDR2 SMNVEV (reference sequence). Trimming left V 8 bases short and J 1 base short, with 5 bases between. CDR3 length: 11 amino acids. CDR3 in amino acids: CASQRNTEAFF. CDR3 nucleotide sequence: TGTGCCAGCCAGAGGAACACTGAAGCTTTCTTT.

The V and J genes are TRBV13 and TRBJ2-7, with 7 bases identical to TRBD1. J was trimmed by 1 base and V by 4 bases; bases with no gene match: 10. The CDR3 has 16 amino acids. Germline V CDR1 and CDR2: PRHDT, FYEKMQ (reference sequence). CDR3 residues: CASSCTGTGQSYEQYF. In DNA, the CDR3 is TGTGCCAGCAGCTGCACCGGGACGGGACAGTCCTACGAGCAGTACTTC.

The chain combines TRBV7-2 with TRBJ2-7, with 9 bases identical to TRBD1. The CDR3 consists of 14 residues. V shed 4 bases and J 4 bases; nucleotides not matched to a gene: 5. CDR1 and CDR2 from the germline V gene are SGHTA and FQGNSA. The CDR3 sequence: CASSYRGHWYEQYF. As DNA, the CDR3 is TGTGCCAGCAGCTACAGGGGGCATTGGTACGAGCAGTACTTC.

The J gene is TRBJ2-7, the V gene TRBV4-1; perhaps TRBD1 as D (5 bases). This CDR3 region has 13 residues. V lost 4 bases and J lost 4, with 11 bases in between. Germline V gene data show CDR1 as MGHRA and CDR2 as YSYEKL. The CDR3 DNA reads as TGCGCCAGCAGCCCGGACACCCTATACGAGCAGTACTTC. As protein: CASSPDTLYEQYF.

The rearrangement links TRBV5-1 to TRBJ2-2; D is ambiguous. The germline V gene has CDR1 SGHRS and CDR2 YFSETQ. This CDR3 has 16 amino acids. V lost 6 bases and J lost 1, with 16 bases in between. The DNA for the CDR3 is TGCGCCAGCACCTCCGCGAGTTATGGGAACACCGGGGAGCTGTTTTTT. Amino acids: CASTSASYGNTGELFF.

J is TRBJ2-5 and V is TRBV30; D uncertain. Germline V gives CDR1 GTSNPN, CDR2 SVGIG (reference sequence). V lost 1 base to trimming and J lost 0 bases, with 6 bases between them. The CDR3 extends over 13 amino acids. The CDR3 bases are TGTGCCTGGAGTGGAGGCTACCAAGAGACCCAGTACTTC. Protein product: CAWSGGYQETQYF.

CDR3 sequence: CASSEFLEVRDTEAFF. The CDR3 DNA reads TGTGCCAGCAGTGAATTCCTAGAGGTTAGGGACACTGAAGCTTTCTTT. The rearrangement uses TRBV6-1 and TRBJ1-1, with D unclear. Trimming removed 2 bases at V and 3 bases at J, with 16 bases between. Germline values: CDR1 MNHNS, CDR2 SASEGT. This CDR3 is built from 16 residues.